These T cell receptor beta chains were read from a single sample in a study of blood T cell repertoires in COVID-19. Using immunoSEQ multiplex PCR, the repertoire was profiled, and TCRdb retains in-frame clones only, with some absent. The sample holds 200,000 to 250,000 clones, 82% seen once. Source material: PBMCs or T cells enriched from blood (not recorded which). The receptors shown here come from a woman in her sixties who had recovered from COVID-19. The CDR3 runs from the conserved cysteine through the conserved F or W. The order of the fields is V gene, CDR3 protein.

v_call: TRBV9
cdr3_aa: CASSLKRTSGFYNEQFF

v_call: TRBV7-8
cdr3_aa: CASSFRTGATSSQPQHF

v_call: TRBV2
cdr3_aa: CASISAGTVNEKLFF

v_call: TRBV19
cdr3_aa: CASKGQGAYEQYF

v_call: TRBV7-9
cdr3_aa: CASSVTSALVIDEQFF

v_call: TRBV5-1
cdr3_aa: CASSLSGGGEKLFF

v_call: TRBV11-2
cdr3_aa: CASSLVAGAMGDTQYF

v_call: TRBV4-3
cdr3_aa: CASSQDEGTGANVLTF

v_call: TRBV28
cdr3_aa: CASSLPGPYEQYF

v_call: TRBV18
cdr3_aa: CASSPRGRDTEAFF

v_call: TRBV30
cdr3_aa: CAWSPRDRYFLTF

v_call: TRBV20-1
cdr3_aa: CSASGREGLDTQYF

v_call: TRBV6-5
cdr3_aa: CASKPDRENYGYTF

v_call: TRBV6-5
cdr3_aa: CASAPSRRGTQYF

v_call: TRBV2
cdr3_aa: CASSQRSGISYGYTF

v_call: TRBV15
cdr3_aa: CATSRDRGPLGEQYF

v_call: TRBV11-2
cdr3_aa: CASSTGLAGMRETQYF

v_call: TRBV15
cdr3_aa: CATSSRTETGELFF

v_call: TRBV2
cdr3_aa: CASSPTGSSGNTIYF

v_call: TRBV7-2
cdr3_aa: CASSLGGTSAMNEQFF

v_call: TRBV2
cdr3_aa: CASSEAGGGMTEAFF

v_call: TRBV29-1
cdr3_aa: CSGAAGKGYTF

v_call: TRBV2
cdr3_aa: CASSKQGAAEKLFF

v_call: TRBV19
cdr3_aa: CASSDYSGSNQPQHF

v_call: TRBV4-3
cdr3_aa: CASSRRQGVPYGYTF

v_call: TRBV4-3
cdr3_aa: CASSPGTASNQPQHF

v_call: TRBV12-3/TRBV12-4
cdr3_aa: CASRQGSNQPQHF

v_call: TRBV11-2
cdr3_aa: CASSLEQGAVYEQYF

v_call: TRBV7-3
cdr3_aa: CASSRQGDNEQFF

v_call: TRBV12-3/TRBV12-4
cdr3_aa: CASSYFGTQYF

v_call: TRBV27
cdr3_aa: CASSDRGVQPQHF

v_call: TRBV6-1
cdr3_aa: CASSEVRGFQTQYF

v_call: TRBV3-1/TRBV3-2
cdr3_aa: CASSPQSSGNTIYF

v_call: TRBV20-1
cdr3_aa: CSASGTGTNEQYF

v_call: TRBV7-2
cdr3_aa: CASRKAGISYNEQFF

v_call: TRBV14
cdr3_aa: CASSTLWGEGYNEQFF

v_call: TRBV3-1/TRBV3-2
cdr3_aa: CASSQDRENEQFF

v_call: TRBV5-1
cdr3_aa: CASSLASWTSGNEQFF

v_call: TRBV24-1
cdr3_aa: CATSDSDREAGELFF

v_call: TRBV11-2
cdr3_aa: CASSLVDPSYNEQFF

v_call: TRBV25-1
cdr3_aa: CASSHNRDGYTF

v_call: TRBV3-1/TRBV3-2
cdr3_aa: CASGGRTGNTIYF

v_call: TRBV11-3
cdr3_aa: CASSFLAGVGGELFF

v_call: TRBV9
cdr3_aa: CASSATGDLNTEAFF

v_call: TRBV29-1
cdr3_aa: CSAGDRGFGEQYF

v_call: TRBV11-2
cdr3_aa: CASSLGSSGSYEQYF

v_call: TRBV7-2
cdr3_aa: CASSLPLVTYEQYF

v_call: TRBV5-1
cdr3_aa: CASSPIDSIGYTF

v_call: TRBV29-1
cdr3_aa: CSAKTYGGNEQFF

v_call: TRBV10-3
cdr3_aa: CAISDGHWRNGYTF

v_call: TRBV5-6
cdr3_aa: CASSLGLGRGYNEQFF

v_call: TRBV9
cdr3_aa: CASSVLPGGGANTEAFF

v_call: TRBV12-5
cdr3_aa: CASGFQSNQPQHF